Following are 5 T cell receptor beta chains from one sample sequenced in a study of OX40 agonist ivuxolimab in advanced cancers. Generated by immunoSEQ multiplex PCR, the TCRdb table keeps only in-frame clones and is missing some. This table has around 43,000 clones, about 89% appearing once. Sequenced here: CD4+ or CD8+ T cells sorted from blood, sampled in a trial of the OX40 agonist ivuxolimab. These receptors all come from an adult with an advanced solid tumor such as melanoma, head and neck, liver or kidney cancer.

The genes are TRBV10-2 and TRBJ2-1; D not resolved. Trimming removed 0 bases at V and 10 bases at J, with 10 bases between. The CDR3 runs 13 residues. Germline V gene data show CDR1 as WSHSY and CDR2 as SAAADI. CDR3 protein: CASSESSQTEQFF. CDR3 in DNA: TGCGCCAGCAGTGAGTCGAGCCAGACGGAGCAGTTCTTC.

The chain is built from TRBV14 and TRBJ1-2; D not resolved. The CDR3 covers 16 residues. Trimming left V 2 bases short and J 5 bases short, with 18 bases between. Germline lookup yields CDR1 SGHDN and CDR2 FVKESK. CDR3 sequence (DNA): TGTGCCAGCAGCCAAATGGTCACCCCAGGCCTATATGGCTACACCTTC. Translation: CASSQMVTPGLYGYTF.

The genes are TRBV9 and TRBJ2-7; 8 positions match TRBD1. After removal of 3 bases from V and 5 bases from J, the junction contained 7 bases not matched to a gene. The germline gives CDR1 SGDLS, CDR2 YYNGEE. This CDR3 has 14 residues. CDR3: CASSERQGTDEQYF. CDR3 sequence (DNA): TGTGCCAGCAGCGAGAGACAGGGGACGGACGAGCAGTACTTC.

The chain has TRBV11-2 and TRBJ2-3, with D unresolved. Germline V CDR1 and CDR2: SGHAT, FQNNGV. The V end was cut by 2 bases, the J end by 4 bases, with 7 bases between. The CDR3 is 13 amino acids. As DNA, the CDR3 is TGTGCCAGCAGCTTAATCCGCCCAGATACGCAGTATTTT. It specifies CASSLIRPDTQYF. Combining the CDR3 with reference TRBV11-2 and TRBJ2-3 gives the whole variable domain EAGVAQSPRYKIIEKRQSVAFWCNPISGHATLYWYQQILGQGPKLLIQFQNNGVVDDSQLPKDRFSAERLKGVDSTLKIQPAKLEDSAVYLCASSLIRPDTQYFGPGTRLTVL.

The V gene is TRBV9, the J gene TRBJ1-1, with D hard to call. CDR1 and CDR2 (germline): SGDLS, YYNGEE. CDR3 length: 14 residues. The V gene lost 0 bases and the J gene lost 2 bases, with 8 bases spanning the gap. The CDR3 coding sequence is TGTGCCAGCAGCGTAGCGGGCAGTAACACTGAAGCTTTCTTT. Protein sequence: CASSVAGSNTEAFF. Looking up the rest from reference TRBV9 and TRBJ1-1 gives the full variable domain: DSGVTQTPKHLITATGQRVTLRCSPRSGDLSVYWYQQSLDQGLQFLIQYYNGEERAKGNILERFSAQQFPDLHSELNLSSLELGDSALYFCASSVAGSNTEAFFGQGTRLTVV.